This T cell receptor (beta chain) originates from a study of CD8+CD57+ T cells in acquired aplastic anemia. About the study: Average DNA yield from sorted CD4+ and CD8+ cells was around 3 ug. Study-wide findings and caveats: Patients and controls shared under 35 CD8+ CDR3 sequences, highly expressed in patients.

Per the germline V gene, CDR1 is SQVTM and CDR2 is ANQGSEA. V lost 0 bases and J lost 2, with 10 bases in between. The CDR3 has 14 amino acids. By flow cytometry, patients selected for sequencing had shown an expansion of CD8+CD57+ cells. Regarding this clonotype: Its antigen remains unknown.

Profiling of TCR beta VDJ combinations and CDR3 sequences used genomic DNA as template. TCRdb used MiXCR to reprocess the reads, holding one entry per CDR3 protein. The top ten clones hold roughly 42% of a sample with about 180,000 distinct CDR3 sequences, around 60% of them seen once. The sequenced material came from sorted CD4+, CD8+, or CD8+CD57+ T cells (not recorded which) from PBMCs. This sequence joins TRBV29-1 and TRBJ1-2; possible D gene TRBD1, 5 bases. The sequence came from a human donor with aplastic anemia. The CDR3 protein is CSVEEGQLNYGYTF. Written as DNA, the CDR3 is TGCAGCGTTGAAGAGGGGCAGCTAAACTATGGCTACACCTTC.